The sequence of this T cell receptor beta chain was determined in a study of post-analysis software for immune sequencing data. Study information: Relapsing-remitting, secondary progressive and progressive-relapsing forms of multiple sclerosis all featured among disease courses.

CDR3 size: 15 residues. The V end was cut by 3 bases, the J end by 2 bases, with 11 bases between. The germline gives CDR1 SQVTM, CDR2 ANQGSEA. This clonotype was counted a single time. Its antigen is unidentified. Unique molecular identifiers were carried by the TCR beta cDNA libraries. MiXCR, applied by TCRdb to the PCR reads, yields one record per CDR3 protein. Here the sample spans about 760,000 distinct CDR3 sequences, 30% being singletons. Study observations and caveats: When patients were compared with controls, roughly five TRBV segments were more frequent, TRBV5-6, TRBV5-1 and TRBV20-1 among them. Strong co-clustering by F measure was seen for same-batch samples. Multiple sclerosis patients showed significantly lower normalized Chao1 diversity than controls did.

The chain employs TRBV29-1 and TRBJ2-6; the D gene is possibly TRBD2 (6 bases). This sequence originates from a girl aged 10 to 17 with multiple sclerosis. Material for sequencing was blood. This chain's CDR3 is CSVETSRTGANVLTF. The CDR3 nucleotides are TGCAGCGTTGAGACTAGTCGAACTGGGGCCAACGTCCTGACTTTC.